This T cell receptor beta chain was found in a study of beta chain features in type 1 diabetes (dated by TCRdb to the late 2010s). With respect to the entire study: No differences in mean age, gender distribution, total cell number or subset yield were found between patients and healthy donors. A total of around 110,000,000 sorted cells were examined across all samples, and a strong correlation was observed between cell number per subset and RNA yield. Regulatory and stem cell-like memory subsets were obtained from only 8 patients and roughly 8 healthy donors, while naive and central memory subsets were obtained from all 30 or so donors. In the study, recently diagnosed type 1 diabetes patients and matched healthy donors were compared on the TCRB repertoires of their sorted circulating CD4+ T cell subsets. Overall study outcomes, separate from this receptor: At VDJ recombination sites, type 1 diabetes patients had fewer insertions and more deleted nucleotides, which implies abnormalities in thymic rearrangement. PCR may preferentially amplify shorter templates, but because patient and control samples were amplified and corrected together, any resulting skew would affect both groups equally. Naive, central memory and regulatory TCRB repertoires appeared to be more alike among patients than among healthy donors. A moderate but significant shortening of TCRB CDR3 length was observed in type 1 diabetes patients in all four CD4+ subsets. Sequencing cDNA rather than genomic DNA could over-represent highly expressing activated cells, although activation and CD3 levels did not differ between groups. Because the HLA sub-analyses included only small numbers of individuals, any influence of HLA type on TCRB rearrangement was left unresolved.

From the germline V gene (reference sequence), CDR1 is SGHNT and CDR2 is YYREEE. Trimming removed 0 bases from V and 4 bases from J; the gene matches leave 5 bases unexplained. Including the terminal cysteine and phenylalanine, the CDR3 comprises 15 residues. CDR3 DNA only is kept here, 45 bases in frame from base 1. The entire amount of isolated RNA was reverse transcribed using the High Capacity cDNA Reverse Transcription Kit, so the sequenced TCRB transcripts were expressed ones. Naive, central memory and regulatory T cell samples underwent deep immunoSEQ sequencing, averaging around 4 million total reads per sample. Sorted cells were lysed in RLT buffer and RNA was extracted with DNase-treated RNeasy Micro or Mini kits, depending on cell number. Each cell subset was processed separately to prevent cross-contamination, with patient and healthy donor samples processed together. The immunoSEQ multiplex PCR was used to amplify TCRB sequences from cDNA, generating 87-bp fragments that spanned the CDR3 region. The amplicons were sequenced using the Illumina HiSeq platform. Concerning the study's data processing: Synthetic template baselines were used to correct PCR bias computationally, reads within Hamming distance 2 were collapsed together, and singletons that could not be merged were discarded. Reads were aligned against IMGT so that V, D and J genes, CDR3 length and insertions or deletions at six rearrangement sites could be assigned. Within each subset, clonotype counts were normalized to sorted cell number, and only after that were true diversity and Gini coefficients computed with the tcR R package. The overlap coefficient, calculated on TCRB nucleotide sequences, was used to measure repertoire sharing. As a proxy for the pre-selection repertoire, out-of-frame TCRB sequences from naive cells were analyzed. The table was pulled from immuneACCESS by TCRdb, which kept in-frame rearrangements only. Such tables lose some clones; where checked, under half of the loss comes from unresolved V genes, and the rest has no known cause. The V and J calls and clone size come from that table; D and trimming were worked out from the DNA. The sample data list approximately 200,000 clones, and 9.6% of these were observed just once. Jointly, the top ten make up under 0.035% of the sample.

A single peripheral blood draw of approximately 0.11 L on average was collected from each donor into heparinised tubes. Naive, central memory, regulatory and stem cell-like memory CD4+ T cells were sorted on a BD FACSAria II using a panel including CD45RO, CCR7, CD25, CD127, CD95 and CD27. A purity above 98% was achieved for all sorted populations. PBMCs were separated immediately by Lymphoprep density gradient centrifugation and were stained directly, without being cultured. So that batch effects would be minimized, each experiment stained and sorted samples in pairs, pairing one healthy donor with one patient. Note on this clone: Its antigen is still unknown. Base qualities are not at hand, and no much larger clone is one base apart.

The receptor chain draws on TRBV5-4 and TRBJ2-7, with 9 bases matching TRBD2. The sample comprised naive CD4+ T cells from blood. The sample's cell subset or site, from its label and the paper: true naive CD4+ T cells. The sequence came from a young woman in good health. DNA sequence: TGTGCCAGCAGCTTGGCCCCTAGCGGGGAATACGAGCAGTACTTC. The encoded protein is CASSLAPSGEYEQYF. Joined to the reference TRBV5-4 and TRBJ2-7 proteins, this CDR3 gives the full variable domain: ETGVTQSPTHLIKTRGQQVTLRCSSQSGHNTVSWYQQALGQGPQFIFQYYREEENGRGNFPPRFSGLQFPNYSSELNVNALELDDSALYLCASSLAPSGEYEQYFGPGTRLTVT.